These 2 T cell receptor beta chains were all obtained from the same sample, sequenced in a study of blood T cell repertoires in COVID-19 (dated by TCRdb to the early 2020s). The library relied on the immunoSEQ multiplex PCR assay. TCRdb limited this immuneACCESS table to in-frame rearrangements with V and J called. A share of clones is missing; checked studies link under half to unresolved V genes, and the rest is unexplained. In this sample the table shows around 300,000 clones, about 93% of which occur a single time. The top ten clonotypes cover around 1.1% of the sample. The sequenced sample consisted of PBMCs or T cells enriched from blood (not recorded which). The receptors shown here come from a woman between 25 and 40 years old who had recovered from COVID-19.

The rearrangement joins TRBV11-2 to TRBJ1-5; D gene uncertain. From germline, CDR1 is SGHAT and CDR2 FQNNGV. V was pared by 0 bases and J by 8 bases, with 8 bases between. This CDR3 has 13 residues. CDR3 coding DNA: TGTGCCAGCAGCTTAGATTTCGGTGAGCCCCAGCATTTT. Its translation is CASSLDFGEPQHF.

This chain uses TRBV4-1 with TRBJ1-6; D is unclear. Trimming removed 1 base from V and 0 bases from J, with 4 bases in between. There are 15 residues in the CDR3. The germline CDR1 and CDR2 sequences are MGHRA and YSYEKL. The CDR3 spells CASSQGSSYNSPLHF. CDR3 bases: TGCGCCAGCAGCCAAGGCAGCTCCTATAATTCACCCCTCCACTTT.